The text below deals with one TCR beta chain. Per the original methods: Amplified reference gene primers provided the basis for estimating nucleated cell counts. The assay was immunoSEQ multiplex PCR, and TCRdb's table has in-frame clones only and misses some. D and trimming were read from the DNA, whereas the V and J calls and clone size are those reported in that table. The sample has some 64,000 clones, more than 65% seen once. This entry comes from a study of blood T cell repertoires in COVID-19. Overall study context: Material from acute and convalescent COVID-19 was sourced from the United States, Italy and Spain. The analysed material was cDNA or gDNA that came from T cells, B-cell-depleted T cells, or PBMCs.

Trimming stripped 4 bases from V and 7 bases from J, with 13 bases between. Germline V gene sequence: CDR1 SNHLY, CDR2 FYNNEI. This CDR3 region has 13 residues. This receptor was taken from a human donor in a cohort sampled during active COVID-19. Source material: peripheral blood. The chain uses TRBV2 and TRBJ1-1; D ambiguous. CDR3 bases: TGTGCCAGCAGTGGAATTTGGCAGAATGAAGCTTTCTTT. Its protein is CASSGIWQNEAFF.